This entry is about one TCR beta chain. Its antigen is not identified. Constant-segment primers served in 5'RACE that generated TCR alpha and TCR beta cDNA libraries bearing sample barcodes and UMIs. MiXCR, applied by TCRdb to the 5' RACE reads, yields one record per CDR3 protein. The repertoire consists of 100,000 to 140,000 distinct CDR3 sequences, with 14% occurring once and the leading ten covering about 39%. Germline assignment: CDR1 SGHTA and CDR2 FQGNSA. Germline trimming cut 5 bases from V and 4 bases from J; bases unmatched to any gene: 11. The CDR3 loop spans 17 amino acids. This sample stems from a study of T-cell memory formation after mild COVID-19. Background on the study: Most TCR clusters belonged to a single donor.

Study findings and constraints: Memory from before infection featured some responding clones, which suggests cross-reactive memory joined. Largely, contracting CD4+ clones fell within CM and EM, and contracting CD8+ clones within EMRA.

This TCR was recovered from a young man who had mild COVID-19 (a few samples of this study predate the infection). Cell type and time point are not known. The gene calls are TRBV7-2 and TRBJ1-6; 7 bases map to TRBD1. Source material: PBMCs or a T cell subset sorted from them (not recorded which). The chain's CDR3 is CASSHQLPGQYNSPLHF. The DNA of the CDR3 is TGTGCCAGCAGCCATCAACTTCCGGGACAGTATAATTCACCCCTCCACTTT.